Below are 21 T cell receptor beta chains sequenced from a single sample in a study of T-cell memory formation after mild COVID-19. TCRdb ran MiXCR on the 5' RACE reads and lists one entry per CDR3 protein. In the table there are 200,000 to 300,000 distinct CDR3 sequences, 15% of which are singletons. The sample comprised PBMCs or a T cell subset sorted from them (not recorded which). These receptors were taken from an adult woman who had mild COVID-19 (a few samples of this study predate the infection). Cell type and time point are not known.

V gene TRBV4-3 combines with J gene TRBJ2-1, with 11 bases that match TRBD2. Trimming took 0 bases from V and 4 from J; bases not matched to a gene: 8. CDR3 length: 18 residues. Germline V lookup: CDR1 LGHNA, CDR2 YSLEER. Here the CDR3 reads CASSQDRPSGGYYNEQFF. The CDR3 nucleotides are TGCGCCAGCAGCCAAGATCGGCCTAGCGGGGGGTATTACAATGAGCAGTTCTTC.

This clonotype came up a few times. The chain carries TRBV20-1 and TRBJ2-7; no definite D call. Trimming took 6 bases from V and 1 from J, leaving 13 bases between them. CDR3 size: 13 residues. Germline CDR1 is DFQATT and CDR2 is SNEGSKA (reference sequence). DNA for the CDR3: TGCAGTGCCGCCCTAAGTGGGTCCTACGAGCAGTACTTC. Protein: CSAALSGSYEQYF.

This clonotype was seen a few times. The CDR3 DNA follows: TGTGCCTGGGAGTTTCGGGGGCGTCGATCTGGAAACACCATATATTTT. This codes for CAWEFRGRRSGNTIYF. The J gene is TRBJ1-3, the V gene TRBV30; D is possibly TRBD1 (6 bases). CDR1 and CDR2 from the germline V gene are GTSNPN and SVGIG (reference sequence). Trimming took 5 bases from V and 1 from J, leaving 18 bases between them. The CDR3 totals 16 residues.

The chain employs TRBV12-5 and TRBJ1-5; 9 bases are a match to TRBD1. Trimming at V came to 0 bases and at J to 7 bases, leaving 13 bases not matched to a gene. Germline-derived CDR1 and CDR2 are LGHNT and FRNRAP. CDR3 length: 18 residues. Here the CDR3 reads CASGLVLTRDRVPQPQHF. In DNA form, the CDR3 reads TGTGCTAGTGGTTTGGTTTTAACACGGGACAGGGTCCCCCAGCCCCAGCATTTT.

This clonotype has more than one count but fewer than ten. J is TRBJ1-1 and V is TRBV25-1; no reliable D call. The CDR3 totals 14 residues. With 3 bases removed from V and 4 bases from J, the gap between germline ends came to 12 bases. From germline, CDR1 is MGHDK and CDR2 SYGVNS. The chain's CDR3 is CASSDEARGTEAFF. In DNA, the CDR3 is TGTGCCAGCAGTGATGAGGCCCGAGGCACTGAAGCTTTCTTT. Full variable domain (missing parts from reference TRBV25-1 and TRBJ1-1): EADIYQTPRYLVIGTGKKITLECSQTMGHDKMYWYQQDPGMELHLIHYSYGVNSTEKGDLSSESTVSRIRTEHFPLTLESARPSHTSQYLCASSDEARGTEAFFGQGTRLTVV.

This clonotype was seen many times. V usage is TRBV7-8 and J usage is TRBJ2-5; TRBD2 agrees at 14 bases. CDR3 length equals 17 residues. CDR1 is SGHVS, CDR2 FQNEAQ, per germline. V was pared by 1 base and J by 5 bases, with 6 bases of the junction left unmatched. CDR3 DNA sequence: TGTGCCAGCAGCTTAGTGGTGGGACTAGCGGGAGTGGAGACCCAGTACTTC. It yields the protein CASSLVVGLAGVETQYF.

A word on this clonotype: This may arise from a read error, as a much more abundant clone is one base away. In this CDR3 the conserved last residue, phenylalanine or tryptophan, is missing, so a read error is likely. This chain uses TRBV7-7 with TRBJ2-7, with 7 bases aligning to TRBD2. The CDR3 totals 13 residues. The trim removed 8 bases at V and 6 bases at J, leaving 10 bases unmatched. CDR1 is SSHAT, CDR2 FNYEAQ, per germline (reference sequence). CDR3: CASSPGTTSEQYL. The CDR3 coding sequence is TGTGCCAGCTCGCCAGGGACTACCAGCGAGCAGTACCTC.

This clonotype was detected a few times. The chain couples TRBV10-3 to TRBJ2-7, with TRBD2 matching 9 bases. The germline V gene has CDR1 ENHRY and CDR2 SYGVKD. V was clipped by 2 bases and J by 5 bases; unmatched bases: 7. This CDR3 region has 15 residues. DNA for the CDR3: TGTGCCATCAGTGAGGATAGCGGGAGTTCAAACGAGCAGTACTTC. The encoded protein is CAISEDSGSSNEQYF.

This clonotype was found a few times. The chain employs TRBV19 and TRBJ2-2; maybe TRBD1 (6 bases). The V end lost 5 bases, the J end lost 6 bases, and 16 bases lay between the germline ends. The CDR3 loop spans 15 amino acids. Germline-derived CDR1 and CDR2 are LNHDA and SQIVND (reference sequence). CDR3 sequence reads: CASSFGQGLPGELFF. The CDR3, as DNA: TGTGCCAGTAGTTTTGGCCAGGGGTTGCCCGGGGAGCTGTTTTTT. Variable domain in full (rest from reference TRBV19 and TRBJ2-2): DGGITQSPKYLFRKEGQNVTLSCEQNLNHDAMYWYRQDPGQGLRLIYYSQIVNDFQKGDIAEGYSVSREKKESFPLTVTSAQKNPTAFYLCASSFGQGLPGELFFGEGSRLTVL.

In its sample, this clonotype was seen a few times. The V gene is TRBV29-1, the J gene TRBJ2-6; 9 positions agree with TRBD1. CDR1 and CDR2 (germline): SQVTM, ANQGSEA. CDR3 length equals 14 residues. V was clipped by 8 bases and J by 4 bases; unmatched bases: 6. For the CDR3, the DNA is TGCAGCATTACAGGGGGCGACGGGGCCAACGTCCTGACTTTC. Translated: CSITGGDGANVLTF.

The sample holds many counts of this clonotype. This sequence joins TRBV7-9 and TRBJ1-2; 9 positions match TRBD1. Germline loops: CDR1 SEHNR, CDR2 FQNEAQ (reference sequence). The CDR3 has 15 amino acids. The ends lost 5 bases at V and 2 bases at J; junction bases unmatched: 6. CDR3 in DNA: TGTGCCAGCAGCCCTCGGACAGGGGTAAACTATGGCTACACCTTC. It translates to CASSPRTGVNYGYTF.

V gene TRBV3-1 combines with J gene TRBJ1-2; no definite D call. This CDR3 has 13 amino acids. V was pared by 4 bases and J by 4 bases, with 10 bases between. The germline gives CDR1 LGHDT, CDR2 YNNKEL (reference sequence). CDR3 amino acids: CASSPPGPYGYTF. Written as DNA, the CDR3 is TGTGCCAGCAGCCCACCAGGCCCCTATGGCTACACCTTC.

The table lists this clonotype with a few counts. This sequence joins TRBV10-3 and TRBJ2-7; TRBD2 matches at 13 bases. The V segment lost 2 bases and the J segment 6 bases; nucleotides outside the gene matches: 10. The length of the CDR3 is 17 residues. CDR1 is ENHRY and CDR2 is SYGVKD in the germline V gene. CDR3 sequence (DNA): TGTGCCATCAGTGAGAGGGGAACTAGCGGGAGGGCCAGCGAGCAGTACTTC. It codes for CAISERGTSGRASEQYF.

This clonotype showed up just a few times. The chain uses TRBV20-1 and TRBJ1-2, with D hard to call. CDR3 size: 14 residues. V was cut by 1 base and J by 4 bases, with 13 bases left in between. Germline CDR1 reads DFQATT; CDR2 reads SNEGSKA (reference sequence). CDR3 sequence (DNA): TGCAGTGCTAGAGCCCCGGGTGGTAGCTATGGCTACACCTTC. This encodes CSARAPGGSYGYTF.

Only a few counts were recorded for this clonotype. CDR3 bases: TGTGCCAGCAGCCCCCAGAGAGGGATTCAGCCCCAGCATTTT. This gives the protein CASSPQRGIQPQHF. The chain carries TRBV3-1 and TRBJ1-5; D remains unclear. The CDR3 extends over 14 amino acids. Trimming removed 4 bases at V and 6 bases at J, with 13 bases between. Germline V gene lookup returns CDR1 LGHDT and CDR2 YNNKEL (reference sequence).

This clonotype has a count of ten or more. This chain uses TRBV6-5 with TRBJ1-2; 10 bases fit TRBD1. This CDR3 is built from 15 residues. Germline V gives CDR1 MNHEY, CDR2 SVGAGI. V was clipped by 5 bases and J by 2 bases; unmatched bases: 5. Here the CDR3 reads CASSDPGQGNYGYTF. The CDR3 DNA is TGTGCCAGCAGTGATCCGGGACAGGGGAACTATGGCTACACCTTC.

The V call is TRBV3-1, the J call TRBJ1-1; D is ambiguous. CDR1 LGHDT and CDR2 YNNKEL come from the germline V gene (reference sequence). The CDR3 consists of 14 residues. Between the trimmed V and J ends, which lost 1 base and 0 bases, there was a span of 6 bases. The CDR3: CASSQGSMNTEAFF. The CDR3 DNA reads TGTGCCAGCAGCCAAGGCAGCATGAACACTGAAGCTTTCTTT.

This CDR3 is CASSLRQGKDDSGGSGANVLTF. CDR3 DNA sequence: TGTGCCAGCAGTTTGCGGCAGGGGAAGGACGATTCGGGAGGCTCTGGGGCCAACGTCCTGACTTTC. This chain joins TRBV12-3 or TRBV12-4 and TRBJ2-6, with D possibly being TRBD2 (7 bases). CDR3 length equals 22 residues. The V end was cut by 3 bases, the J end by 0 bases, with 27 bases between.

This clonotype has just a few counts. CDR3 loop: CASSTSTGPGEQYF. CDR3 bases: TGTGCCAGTAGTACCTCTACAGGGCCTGGTGAGCAGTACTTC. The chain combines TRBV19 with TRBJ2-7, with D tentatively TRBD1 (6 bases). CDR1 and CDR2 (germline): LNHDA, SQIVND (reference sequence). This CDR3 region has 14 residues. V lost 4 bases and J lost 7, with 17 bases in between.

The rearrangement links TRBV5-1 to TRBJ2-5; 11 bases are a match to TRBD1. Germline V CDR1 and CDR2: SGHRS, YFSETQ. Germline trimming cut 6 bases from V and 1 base from J; bases unmatched to any gene: 5. The CDR3 length is 15 residues. CDR3 bases: TGCGCCAGCACGCCGGGACAGGGGGGCCAAGAGACCCAGTACTTC. Its translation: CASTPGQGGQETQYF.

This clonotype appeared many times. The chain carries TRBV12-3 or TRBV12-4 and TRBJ2-7; D is possibly TRBD1 or TRBD2 (5 bases each). This CDR3 contains 15 residues. V was pared by 3 bases and J by 0 bases, with 12 bases between. The CDR3 loop is CASSFSPGTSYEQYF. Here the CDR3 DNA reads TGTGCCAGCAGTTTTTCCCCTGGGACCTCCTACGAGCAGTACTTC.